The 3 T cell receptor beta chains below were found in one sample sequenced in a study of blood T cell repertoires in COVID-19 (dated by TCRdb to 2018 to 2020). Libraries were constructed by the immunoSEQ multiplex PCR assay. What TCRdb holds here is the immuneACCESS table cut down to in-frame rearrangements. Part of the clones is not present; checked against another copy, under half of the missing clones reflect an unresolved V gene, and the others are unexplained. The sample table lists 200,000 to 300,000 clones, approximately 80% of them with a count of one. The ten largest clones take up approximately 9.6% of the sample. The sequenced material came from peripheral blood. All receptors derive from a woman older than 75 with acute or convalescent COVID-19.

The chain employs TRBV19 and TRBJ2-1; D is perhaps TRBD2 (6 bases). Between the trimmed V and J ends, which lost 5 bases and 3 bases, there was a span of 17 bases. CDR3 size: 16 residues. Per the germline V gene, CDR1 is LNHDA and CDR2 is SQIVND (reference sequence). CDR3 sequence reads: CASSPRRDFLYNEQFF. In DNA, the CDR3 is TGTGCCAGTAGTCCCAGGCGGGACTTCCTCTACAATGAGCAGTTCTTC.

A single count supports this clone. The genes are TRBV29-1 and TRBJ2-3, with D perhaps TRBD2 (5 bases). Germline V gene sequence: CDR1 SQVTM, CDR2 ANQGSEA. CDR3 length: 15 residues. Between the trimmed V and J ends, which lost 4 bases and 2 bases, there was a span of 16 bases. The CDR3, as DNA: TGCAGCGTTGGAGGCCCCTCAGCGGCCACAGATACGCAGTATTTT. Translated, it gives CSVGGPSAATDTQYF.

This chain uses TRBV3-1 (or the pseudogene TRBV3-2) with TRBJ2-7; 8 nucleotides line up with TRBD2. The CDR3 loop spans 15 amino acids. The V segment lost 1 base and the J segment 3 bases; nucleotides outside the gene matches: 5. Germline-derived CDR1 and CDR2 are LGHDT and YNNKEL (reference sequence). In DNA, the CDR3 is TGTGCCAGCAGCCAAGCCAGCGGGGGAGTCTACGAGCAGTACTTC. Residues: CASSQASGGVYEQYF.